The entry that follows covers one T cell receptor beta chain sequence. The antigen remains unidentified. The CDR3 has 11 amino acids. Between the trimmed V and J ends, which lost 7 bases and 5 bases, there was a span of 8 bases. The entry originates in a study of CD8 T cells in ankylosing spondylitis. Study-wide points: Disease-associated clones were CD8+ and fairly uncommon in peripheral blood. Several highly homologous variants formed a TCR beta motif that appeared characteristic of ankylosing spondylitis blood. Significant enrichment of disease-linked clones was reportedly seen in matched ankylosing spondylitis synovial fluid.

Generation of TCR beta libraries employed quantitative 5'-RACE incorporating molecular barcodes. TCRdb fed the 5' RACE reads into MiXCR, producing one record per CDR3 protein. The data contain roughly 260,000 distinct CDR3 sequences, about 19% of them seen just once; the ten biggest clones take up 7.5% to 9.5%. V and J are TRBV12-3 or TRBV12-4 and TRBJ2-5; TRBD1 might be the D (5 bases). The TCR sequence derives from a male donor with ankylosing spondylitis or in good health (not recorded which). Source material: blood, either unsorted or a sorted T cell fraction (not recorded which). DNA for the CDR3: TGTGCCAGCAAGGGGCGTGAGACCCAGTACTTC. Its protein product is CASKGRETQYF.